This TCR beta chain is drawn from a study of T cells in Graves' hyperthyroidism and ophthalmopathy. Whole-study findings and limits: Blood samples included most of the expanded thyroid clonotypes exceeding 0.001. Before onset, by a median of around six months, the model predicted ophthalmopathy.

On this clonotype: What it recognizes is unknown. A single base separates this from a much larger clone, so it may be a read error.

Uncontrolled infection, other autoimmune disease, pregnancy or lactation barred patients from enrollment. The PBMCs had their origin in roughly 9.4 ml of fresh peripheral blood. Authors of the study amplified TCR beta CDR3 regions from RNA transcripts. TCR CDR3 regions were first amplified by RT-PCR with HTBI primers. One entry per CDR3 protein, called by TCRdb with MiXCR from the multiplex PCR reads. The table lists 330,000 or so distinct CDR3 sequences, roughly 19% of them singletons, with approximately 35% in the top ten. Sequenced: blood. The sequence was collected from a man aged 50 to 59 with Graves' ophthalmopathy.

The CDR3 DNA is TGTGCCATCAGTTGGGGAATATCCTACGAGCAGTACTTC. Its translation: CAISWGISYEQYF. V and J are TRBV12-3 or TRBV12-4 and TRBJ2-7; D is ambiguous. CDR3 length: 13 amino acids.